Shown below are 5 T cell receptor beta chains from a single sample sequenced in a study of regulatory T cells in long-lasting Graves disease. Time point reported: persistent/refractory GD, antithyroid drugs over 5 years with positive TRAb. PBMC RNA was the source of the TCR library. To make TCR beta libraries, researchers used iRepertoire HTBI primers and Arm-PCR of CDR3 regions. From the multiplex PCR reads, TCRdb called clonotypes with MiXCR, one entry per CDR3 protein. The sample lists around 430,000 distinct CDR3 sequences; approximately 22% were seen once. The sequenced sample was peripheral blood mononuclear cells (PBMCs), obtained when the disease was refractory, from a patient treated with antithyroid drugs. Source of these receptors: a female donor with Graves disease.

V gene TRBV7-9 combines with J gene TRBJ2-3, with D tentatively TRBD2 (5 bases). V dropped 4 bases and J dropped 8 bases, with 10 bases sitting between them. This CDR3 contains 12 residues. The germline CDR1 and CDR2 sequences are SEHNR and FQNEAQ (reference sequence). CDR3 DNA: TGTGCCAGCAGCTCCGGCGCGGGTACGCAGTATTTT. Residues: CASSSGAGTQYF.

The V and J genes are TRBV5-1 and TRBJ2-7; 7 bases map to TRBD2. CDR1 is SGHRS, CDR2 YFSETQ, per germline. V lost 6 bases, J lost 5 bases, and 14 bases stayed unmatched. This CDR3 region has 15 residues. CDR3 loop: CASTRWGGGKDEQYF. The DNA of the CDR3 is TGCGCCAGCACCCGATGGGGGGGAGGGAAGGACGAGCAGTACTTC.

This clonotype has just a few counts. V and J are TRBV30 and TRBJ1-2; maybe TRBD1 (6 bases). CDR1 GTSNPN and CDR2 SVGIG come from the germline V gene (reference sequence). Trimming removed 7 bases at V and 5 bases at J, with 20 bases between. The CDR3 covers 14 residues. The CDR3 coding sequence is TGTGCCTTGTCGGCAACAGGGAATTTATATGGCTACACCTTC. It encodes CALSATGNLYGYTF.

This clonotype has ten or more counts. At one end the junction does not follow the germline gene, possibly because of a read error. The chain joins TRBV20-1 to TRBJ1-4; TRBD1 aligns across 8 bases. Germline lookup yields CDR1 DFQATT and CDR2 SNEGSKA (reference sequence). The CDR3 has 12 amino acids. Here the CDR3 DNA reads TGCAGTGCTAGAGTAGGAGGACAGGGCGCACTTTTT. This codes for CSARVGGQGALF.

Ten or more counts support this clonotype. CDR3 region: CASSLARAYQPQHF. The CDR3 bases are TGTGCCAGCAGTTTAGCGCGGGCCTATCAGCCCCAGCATTTT. The J gene is TRBJ1-5, the V gene TRBV12-3 or TRBV12-4; D gene ambiguous. The V end was cut by 0 bases, the J end by 5 bases, with 8 bases between. The CDR3 length is 14 residues.